One sample yielded the 6 T cell receptor beta chains listed below, sequenced in a study of T cell responses to AZD1222 COVID-19 vaccine. Generated by immunoSEQ multiplex PCR, the TCRdb table keeps only in-frame clones and is missing some. The top ten clones hold just over 5% of a sample with about 150,000 clones, 93% of them seen once. The sample here was peripheral blood, taken on day 0 of AZD1222 vaccination. All receptors derive from an adult in good health.

V and J are TRBV7-6 and TRBJ2-1; the match to TRBD2 covers 7 bases. In germline, CDR1 is SGHVS, CDR2 FNYEAQ. The CDR3 has 12 amino acids. J was trimmed by 7 bases and V by 5 bases; bases with no gene match: 2. DNA for the CDR3: TGTGCCAGCAGCCTTAGCGGGAATGAGCAGTTCTTC. Translating gives CASSLSGNEQFF.

The chain uses TRBV19 and TRBJ1-5; TRBD1 aligns across 10 bases. The CDR3 length is 15 residues. V shed 8 bases and J 7 bases; nucleotides not matched to a gene: 11. Germline CDR1 LNHDA, CDR2 SQIVND (reference sequence). The CDR3 sequence is CASLPDRGLRQPQHF. CDR3 in DNA: TGTGCCAGTCTACCCGACAGGGGGCTAAGGCAGCCCCAGCATTTT.

The chain carries TRBV7-9 and TRBJ2-1; D not certain. With 0 bases removed from V and 4 bases from J, the gap between germline ends came to 10 bases. The CDR3 length is 15 residues. Germline CDR1 and CDR2: SEHNR and FQNEAQ (reference sequence). DNA of the CDR3: TGTGCCAGCAGCTTAGCTAGCTTTTCTTACAATGAGCAGTTCTTC. It codes for CASSLASFSYNEQFF. The whole variable domain, filled in from reference TRBV7-9 and TRBJ2-1, reads DTGVSQNPRHKITKRGQNVTFRCDPISEHNRLYWYRQTLGQGPEFLTYFQNEAQLEKSRLLSDRFSAERPKGSFSTLEIQRTEQGDSAMYLCASSLASFSYNEQFFGPGTRLTVL.

This sequence joins TRBV24-1 and TRBJ1-2; tentative D call: TRBD1 (5 bases). This CDR3 contains 14 residues. The germline V gene has CDR1 KGHDR and CDR2 SFDVKD. V was clipped by 4 bases and J by 4 bases, with 12 bases between them. CDR3 bases: TGTGCCACCAGTGACGATACCGGGACCTATGGCTACACCTTC. Protein sequence: CATSDDTGTYGYTF.

The chain is built from TRBV4-2 and TRBJ1-3, with TRBD1 identical over 7 bases. The J segment lost 1 base and the V segment lost 0 bases, leaving 3 bases of the junction unmatched. There are 16 residues in the CDR3. Germline CDR1 reads LGHNA; CDR2 reads YNFKEQ. This CDR3 reads CASSQDKTGSGNTIYF. The CDR3, as DNA: TGTGCCAGCAGCCAAGATAAGACAGGGTCTGGAAACACCATATATTTT.

This chain connects TRBV19 to TRBJ2-7; no definite D call. This CDR3 region has 14 residues. The germline V gene encodes CDR1 LNHDA and CDR2 SQIVND (reference sequence). Deletions cut 3 bases from V and 6 bases from J, with 15 bases between. CDR3 protein: CASSISAAAIEQYF. DNA for the CDR3: TGTGCCAGTAGTATTTCCGCGGCGGCAATCGAGCAGTACTTC. The whole variable domain, filled in from reference TRBV19 and TRBJ2-7, reads DGGITQSPKYLFRKEGQNVTLSCEQNLNHDAMYWYRQDPGQGLRLIYYSQIVNDFQKGDIAEGYSVSREKKESFPLTVTSAQKNPTAFYLCASSISAAAIEQYFGPGTRLTVT.